Below are 27 T cell receptor beta chains sequenced from a single sample in a study of regulatory T cells in long-lasting Graves disease. Arm-PCR of CDR3 regions and iRepertoire HTBI primers were the basis on which TCR beta libraries were built. TCRdb independently ran MiXCR on the multiplex PCR reads; one entry per CDR3 protein. In the table there are fewer than 450,000 distinct CDR3 sequences, roughly a quarter of which are singletons. Time point described: persistent/refractory GD, antithyroid drugs over 5 years with positive TRAb. After RNA was extracted from PBMCs, the TCR library was made from it. Sequencing used peripheral blood mononuclear cells (PBMCs), obtained when the disease was refractory, from a patient treated with antithyroid drugs. The receptor set was obtained from a female donor with Graves disease.

This clonotype turned up a few times. The V gene is TRBV7-2, the J gene TRBJ2-7, with 11 bases fitting TRBD2. V was clipped by 5 bases and J by 4 bases; unmatched bases: 16. Germline-derived CDR1 and CDR2 are SGHTA and FQGNSA. The CDR3 sequence is 18 residues long. The CDR3 loop is CASSKATSGSPLRYEQYF. The CDR3 DNA reads as TGTGCCAGCAGCAAAGCAACTAGCGGGAGCCCTTTGCGTTACGAGCAGTACTTC.

V and J are TRBV6-1 and TRBJ1-3; D is undetermined. This CDR3 has 14 amino acids. CDR1 is MNHNS, CDR2 SASEGT, per germline. V lost 8 bases to trimming and J lost 0 bases, with 11 bases between them. This CDR3 reads CASSARSSGNTIYF. In DNA form, the CDR3 reads TGTGCCAGCTCGGCGAGGTCCTCTGGAAACACCATATATTTT.

This clonotype has a handful of counts. V is TRBV28 and J is TRBJ2-2; no definite D call. Germline lookup yields CDR1 MDHEN and CDR2 SYDVKM. V was shortened by 11 bases and J by 0 bases, with 10 bases between the two germline ends. The CDR3 covers 13 residues. The CDR3: CAVVPANTGELFF. The CDR3 bases are TGTGCCGTAGTTCCCGCGAACACCGGGGAGCTGTTTTTT.

The genes are TRBV7-2 and TRBJ1-3, with D maybe TRBD1 (6 bases). Trimming removed 1 base from V and 0 bases from J, with 16 bases in between. From germline, CDR1 is SGHTA and CDR2 FQGNSA. The CDR3 contains 18 residues. The CDR3 sequence is CASSLDIAQGGSGNTIYF. CDR3 coding DNA: TGTGCCAGCAGCTTAGATATTGCTCAAGGGGGCTCTGGAAACACCATATATTTT.

V is TRBV3-1 and J is TRBJ2-7; 7 nucleotides align to TRBD2. V was clipped by 0 bases and J by 5 bases; unmatched bases: 4. Germline V gives CDR1 LGHDT, CDR2 YNNKEL (reference sequence). The CDR3 length is 14 residues. Here the CDR3 DNA reads TGTGCCAGCAGCCAAGATCGACTAGCCCACGAGCAGTACTTC. Translating gives CASSQDRLAHEQYF.

This clonotype appeared many times. The J gene is TRBJ2-7, the V gene TRBV7-2, with D perhaps TRBD1 (6 bases). Trimming stripped 2 bases from V and 0 bases from J, with 14 bases between. The CDR3 is made up of 16 amino acids. Germline CDR1 and CDR2: SGHTA and FQGNSA. The CDR3 loop reads CASSLSGQRISYEQYF. For the CDR3, the DNA is TGTGCCAGCAGCTTATCCGGACAGAGGATCTCCTACGAGCAGTACTTC.

The genes are TRBV4-2 and TRBJ1-4; the D gene is possibly TRBD1 (5 bases). The V gene lost 0 bases and the J gene lost 6 bases, with 14 bases spanning the gap. The germline CDR1 and CDR2 sequences are LGHNA and YNFKEQ. There are 16 residues in the CDR3. The CDR3 DNA reads TGTGCCAGCAGCCAAGACCCCGGGACGGGGGATGAAAAACTGTTTTTT. It translates to CASSQDPGTGDEKLFF.

V and J are TRBV15 and TRBJ2-3, with TRBD2 matching over 9 bases. J was trimmed by 6 bases and V by 5 bases; bases with no gene match: 3. The CDR3 consists of 13 residues. Germline values: CDR1 LNHNV, CDR2 YYDKDF (reference sequence). This chain's CDR3 is CATSPSGGDTQYF. CDR3 bases: TGTGCCACCAGCCCAAGCGGGGGGGATACGCAGTATTTT.

This clonotype has ten or more counts. This sequence joins TRBV28 and TRBJ1-2, with TRBD1 matching over 7 bases. This CDR3 is 15 amino acids long. J gave up 2 bases and V 6 bases, and 9 bases lay outside the gene matches. In germline, CDR1 is MDHEN, CDR2 SYDVKM. DNA for the CDR3: TGTGCCAGCAGCCCGAGACAGGGTGCAAACTATGGCTACACCTTC. Protein product: CASSPRQGANYGYTF.

This clonotype was recorded many times. The rearrangement uses TRBV7-3 and TRBJ2-5, with no clear D. Trimming removed 4 bases at V and 5 bases at J, with 11 bases between. The CDR3 has 13 amino acids. The germline V gene has CDR1 SGHTA and CDR2 FQGTGA. CDR3 nucleotides: TGTGCCAGCAGCTACGGACCGCGGGAGACCCAGTACTTC. This gives the protein CASSYGPRETQYF.

This chain uses TRBV7-8 with TRBJ1-3; D remains unclear. The length of the CDR3 is 17 residues. The V end lost 4 bases, the J end lost 5 bases, and 21 bases lay between the germline ends. Germline CDR1 SGHVS, CDR2 FQNEAQ. CDR3 sequence: CASSSESRLYIRNTIYF. DNA of the CDR3: TGTGCCAGCAGCTCCGAATCGAGGCTATACATTAGAAACACCATATATTTT.

This clonotype was seen a few times. The chain recombines TRBV7-9 with TRBJ1-1, with 8 nucleotides matching TRBD1. V was clipped by 5 bases and J by 1 base; unmatched bases: 9. There are 16 residues in the CDR3. Looked up from germline, CDR1 is SEHNR and CDR2 is FQNEAQ (reference sequence). CDR3 residues: CASSPDRGAWNTEAFF. CDR3 in DNA: TGTGCCAGCAGCCCAGACAGGGGCGCCTGGAACACTGAAGCTTTCTTT.

The chain combines TRBV6-1 with TRBJ1-6, with D perhaps matching TRBD1 (6 bases). Germline values: CDR1 MNHNS, CDR2 SASEGT. The CDR3 is made up of 17 amino acids. V was pared by 4 bases and J by 6 bases, with 19 bases between. This CDR3 is CASSALGGDGGNSPLHF. The CDR3 nucleotides are TGTGCCAGCAGTGCCTTAGGGGGGGATGGTGGTAATTCACCCCTCCACTTT.

This clonotype was counted between two and nine times. CDR3 in DNA: TGTGCCAGCAGGGAAAGACTAGCGGGAGCCGGGGCGTTTGAGCAGTACTTC. Amino acids: CASRERLAGAGAFEQYF. The genes are TRBV6-2 or TRBV6-3 and TRBJ2-7; TRBD2 matches at 12 bases. With 6 bases clipped from V and 7 bases from J, the junction kept 16 bases outside the gene matches. The CDR3 runs 17 residues. Germline CDR1 is MNHEY and CDR2 is SVGEGT.

The chain is built from TRBV5-1 and TRBJ1-1; TRBD1 might be the D (6 bases). The CDR3 has 12 amino acids. Germline CDR1 reads SGHRS; CDR2 reads YFSETQ. The germline V and J ends were trimmed by 4 bases and 5 bases, with 9 bases remaining between them. The CDR3 is CASSQRGTEAFF. CDR3 bases: TGCGCCAGCAGCCAAAGGGGGACTGAAGCTTTCTTT.

V gene TRBV5-1 combines with J gene TRBJ1-2, with D possibly TRBD1 on 6 matching bases. With 0 bases removed from V and 9 bases from J, the gap between germline ends came to 18 bases. The CDR3 consists of 15 residues. Germline-derived CDR1 and CDR2 are SGHRS and YFSETQ. The CDR3 DNA reads TGCGCCAGCAGCTTGGGACAGGCGGCTCAATATAGCTACACCTTC. Its protein is CASSLGQAAQYSYTF.

The sample holds many counts of this clonotype. The J gene is TRBJ1-3, the V gene TRBV12-3 or TRBV12-4, with TRBD1 as a possible D gene (5 bases). V was trimmed by 5 bases and J by 0 bases, leaving 11 bases between them. CDR3 length: 15 amino acids. CDR3 residues: CASSHRQTSGNTIYF. The DNA of the CDR3 is TGTGCCAGCAGTCACCGACAGACCTCTGGAAACACCATATATTTT.

The V gene is TRBV28, the J gene TRBJ2-5, with 7 bases identical to TRBD1. Per germline, CDR1 MDHEN and CDR2 SYDVKM. The junction had 18 bases not matched to a gene; V was cut back by 9 bases and J by 5 bases. The CDR3 has 16 residues. The CDR3 DNA follows: TGTGCCAGAAATCAAAACAGGGGTAAATGTGTGGAGACCCAGTACTTC. Its translation: CARNQNRGKCVETQYF.

This clonotype was detected once. The chain carries TRBV7-9 and TRBJ2-5, with 8 bases fitting TRBD2. The trim removed 5 bases at V and 5 bases at J, leaving 7 bases unmatched. From germline, CDR1 is SEHNR and CDR2 FQNEAQ (reference sequence). The CDR3 consists of 14 residues. CDR3 in DNA: TGTGCCAGCAGCCCGCGGGAGGTACGGGAGACCCAGTACTTC. Translating it yields CASSPREVRETQYF.

Concerning this clonotype: A much larger clone lies a single base off, so this may be a read error. V is TRBV15 and J is TRBJ1-2; D may be TRBD1 (5 bases). CDR1 LNHNV and CDR2 YYDKDF come from the germline V gene (reference sequence). The CDR3 covers 17 residues. V lost 0 bases and J 4 bases, leaving 18 bases between the germline ends. The CDR3 loop is CATSRDDVLGRAYGYTF. CDR3 nucleotide sequence: TGTGCCACCAGCAGAGATGACGTTCTAGGCAGGGCCTATGGCTACACCTTC.

J is TRBJ2-2 and V is TRBV11-3; TRBD2 might be the D (5 bases). This CDR3 is built from 16 residues. Per germline, CDR1 SGHNT and CDR2 YENEEA. Trimming stripped 3 bases from V and 2 bases from J, with 13 bases between. Here the CDR3 reads CASSFPRGQNTGELFF. CDR3 in DNA: TGTGCCAGCAGCTTTCCCCGCGGGCAAAACACCGGGGAGCTGTTTTTT. Looking up the rest from reference TRBV11-3 and TRBJ2-2 gives the full variable domain: EAGVVQSPRYKIIEKKQPVAFWCNPISGHNTLYWYLQNLGQGPELLIRYENEEAVDDSQLPKDRFSAERLKGVDSTLKIQPAELGDSAVYLCASSFPRGQNTGELFFGEGSRLTVL.

This clonotype has just a few counts. The gene calls are TRBV20-1 and TRBJ1-2, with a weak D call TRBD1 (5 bases). V was clipped by 1 base and J by 7 bases, with 13 bases between them. The germline gives CDR1 DFQATT, CDR2 SNEGSKA (reference sequence). This CDR3 is built from 13 residues. The DNA of the CDR3 is TGCAGTGCTAGAGTACAAGGGGCGAGTGGCTACACCTTC. Protein: CSARVQGASGYTF.

This clonotype came up many times. The chain employs TRBV18 and TRBJ1-2; D uncertain. CDR1 is KGHSH, CDR2 LQKENI, per germline. The CDR3 consists of 13 residues. With 0 bases removed from V and 8 bases from J, the gap between germline ends came to 10 bases. CDR3 DNA sequence: TGTGCCAGCTCACCACCGACGAGGCAGGGCTACACCTTC. It yields the protein CASSPPTRQGYTF.

This clonotype was seen many times. For the CDR3, the DNA is TGTGCCAGCAGCCTTGGGGGTGGAAAACTGTTTTTT. This encodes CASSLGGGKLFF. The chain couples TRBV13 to TRBJ1-4; D may be TRBD1 (5 bases). This CDR3 comprises 12 residues. V gave up 5 bases and J gave up 10 bases, with 11 bases separating them. Per the germline V gene, CDR1 is PRHDT and CDR2 is FYEKMQ (reference sequence).

Only a few counts were recorded for this clonotype. At one end, the junction sequence differs from germline, possibly due to a read error. The chain uses TRBV20-1 and TRBJ1-4; TRBD1 is a possible D gene (6 bases). Germline V gene sequence: CDR1 DFQATT, CDR2 SNEGSKA (reference sequence). This CDR3 spans 12 amino acids. The CDR3 loop is CSARGIPGDGVF. The CDR3 nucleotides are TGCAGTGCTAGGGGCATACCAGGGGACGGGGTTTTT.

In this sample, this clonotype turned up many times. The rearrangement joins TRBV2 to TRBJ2-7; unclear D gene. The germline V gene encodes CDR1 SNHLY and CDR2 FYNNEI. V lost 6 bases to trimming and J lost 6 bases, with 12 bases between them. This CDR3 spans 12 amino acids. CDR3 protein: CASRQTPGEQYF. The DNA for the CDR3 is TGTGCCAGCAGGCAGACCCCGGGCGAGCAGTACTTC.

This clonotype was counted ten times or more. This rearrangement joins TRBV11-2 to TRBJ2-5, with D possibly TRBD2 on 6 matching bases. Germline lookup yields CDR1 SGHAT and CDR2 FQNNGV. The V gene lost 0 bases and the J gene lost 1 base, with 12 bases spanning the gap. This CDR3 spans 16 amino acids. This CDR3 is CASSLDRGGFQETQYF. CDR3 DNA sequence: TGTGCCAGCAGCTTAGACCGAGGAGGGTTCCAAGAGACCCAGTACTTC. Full variable domain (missing parts from reference TRBV11-2 and TRBJ2-5): EAGVAQSPRYKIIEKRQSVAFWCNPISGHATLYWYQQILGQGPKLLIQFQNNGVVDDSQLPKDRFSAERLKGVDSTLKIQPAKLEDSAVYLCASSLDRGGFQETQYFGPGTRLLVL.